This TCR beta chain was captured in a study of blood T cell repertoires in COVID-19. Trimming removed 4 bases from V and 1 base from J, with 7 bases in between. The CDR3 spans 12 residues. Germline CDR1 SQVTM, CDR2 ANQGSEA. Clones were read by immunoSEQ multiplex PCR, and TCRdb kept only the in-frame ones, dropping some. The table has fewer than 300,000 clones, around 92% seen once. The source is a person in their late teens or twenties with COVID-19, enrolled during active disease. V and J are TRBV29-1 and TRBJ2-5; D is undetermined. The material sequenced was peripheral blood. The CDR3 region is CSVGPLQETQYF. The CDR3 DNA sequence: TGCAGCGTTGGGCCCCTCCAAGAGACCCAGTACTTC.